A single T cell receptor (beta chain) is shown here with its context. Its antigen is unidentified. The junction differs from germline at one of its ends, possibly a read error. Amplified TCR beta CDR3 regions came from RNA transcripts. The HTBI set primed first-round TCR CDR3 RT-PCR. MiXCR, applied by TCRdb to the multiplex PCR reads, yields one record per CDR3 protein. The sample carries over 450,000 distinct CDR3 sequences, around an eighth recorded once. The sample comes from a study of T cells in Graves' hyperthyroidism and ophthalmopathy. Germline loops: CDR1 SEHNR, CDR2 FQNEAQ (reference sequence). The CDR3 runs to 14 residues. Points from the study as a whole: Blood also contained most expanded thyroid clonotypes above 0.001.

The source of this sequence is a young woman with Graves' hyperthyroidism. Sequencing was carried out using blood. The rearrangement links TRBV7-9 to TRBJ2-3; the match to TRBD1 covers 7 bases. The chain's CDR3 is CASGFQQGADTQYF. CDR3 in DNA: TGTGCCAGCGGCTTCCAGCAGGGGGCAGATACGCAGTATTTT. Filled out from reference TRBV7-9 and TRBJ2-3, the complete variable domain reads DTGVSQNPRHKITKRGQNVTFRCDPISEHNRLYWYRQTLGQGPEFLTYFQNEAQLEKSRLLSDRFSAERPKGSFSTLEIQRTEQGDSAMYLCASGFQQGADTQYFGPGTRLTVL.